The rows below give T cell receptor beta chains drawn from one sample of a study of blood T cell repertoires in COVID-19. The table came from immunoSEQ multiplex PCR; TCRdb's copy has only in-frame clones and leaves some out. The sample consists of fewer than 250,000 clones, around 92% of them appearing once. Sequenced input: peripheral blood. The receptors originated from a man under 40 with acute or convalescent COVID-19. The CDR3 runs from the conserved cysteine through the conserved F or W. D genes are given only for firm matches. Clone size, where shown, is once, few, many, or a class for clones that have expanded.

D gene,clone size,J gene,V gene,CDR3 DNA,CDR3 protein
.,.,TRBJ1-6,TRBV11-2,TGTGCCAGCAGCTTTGCGGCAATGAGCTCCTATAATTCACCCCTCCACTTT,CASSFAAMSSYNSPLHF
.,.,TRBJ2-3,TRBV6-4,TGTGCCAGCAGTGCCGAAAGTACACATACGCAGTATTTT,CASSAESTHTQYF
.,.,TRBJ1-3,TRBV11-2,TGTGCCAGCAGTCCTCGGGGGAGCTCTGGAAACACCATATATTTT,CASSPRGSSGNTIYF
.,.,TRBJ1-1,TRBV5-6,TGTGCCAGCAACATTAGCCCCGGGGGAACTGAAGCTTTCTTT,CASNISPGGTEAFF
TRBD2,once,TRBJ2-7,TRBV11-2,TGTGCCAGCAGCTTGGCCAGGGGACTAGCCGACGAGCAGTACTTC,CASSLARGLADEQYF
.,.,TRBJ1-1,TRBV11-3,TGTGCCAGCAGCTTAGAGCGGAACACTGAAGCTTTCTTT,CASSLERNTEAFF
TRBD2,few,TRBJ2-1,TRBV7-9,TGTGCCAGCAGCTTAGCCGGACTAGATGAGCAGTTCTTC,CASSLAGLDEQFF
.,.,TRBJ2-1,TRBV5-1,TGCGCCAGCGCCACGAGCTCCTACAATGAGCAGTTCTTC,CASATSSYNEQFF
.,.,TRBJ2-1,TRBV19,TGTGCCAGTAGTATAGGAGAGGTTTCTCCGTTCTTC,CASSIGEVSPFF
TRBD1,.,TRBJ2-3,TRBV11-2,TGTGCCAGCGCGGGACAGGGAGTAGATACGCAGTATTTT,CASAGQGVDTQYF
.,.,TRBJ1-6,TRBV24-1,TGTGCCACCAGGCATTACAGGGCTCGCAATTCACCCCTCCACTTT,CATRHYRARNSPLHF
TRBD2,.,TRBJ2-7,TRBV19,TGTGCCAGTAGTAGTACCCGACTAGCGGGGACCTACGAGCAGTACTTC,CASSSTRLAGTYEQYF
TRBD1,.,TRBJ2-1,TRBV20-1,TGCAGTGTTGACAGGGCCGATGAGCAGTTCTTC,CSVDRADEQFF
TRBD1,.,TRBJ2-5,TRBV19,TGTGCCAGTTCCCGGACAGGGGGCATTGGGGAGACCCAGTACTTC,CASSRTGGIGETQYF
TRBD1,.,TRBJ2-7,TRBV6-5,TGTGCCAGCAGTTACGGGACAGGGGTGGTCTACGAGCAGTACTTC,CASSYGTGVVYEQYF
.,.,TRBJ2-5,TRBV19,TGTGCCAGTAGTAGCATTTTCAGGCAAGAGACCCAGTACTTC,CASSSIFRQETQYF
.,few,TRBJ2-3,TRBV4-1,TGCGCCAGCAGCCAAGAAGGTTGGAGGCAGGCCAACACAGATACGCAGTATTTT,CASSQEGWRQANTDTQYF
.,.,TRBJ1-6,TRBV27,TGTGCCAGCAGTTTATGGTCAGGACACTCACCCCTCCACTTT,CASSLWSGHSPLHF
TRBD1,.,TRBJ2-3,TRBV29-1,TGCAGCGTTATCGACAGGGGGGGAACAGATACGCAGTATTTT,CSVIDRGGTDTQYF
.,.,TRBJ2-1,TRBV21-1,TGTGCCAGCAGCAAAGACGGAGCGCACCCTTTTTACAATGAGCAGTTCTTC,CASSKDGAHPFYNEQFF
.,.,TRBJ2-5,TRBV15,TGTGCCACCAGCCGAACCCCTAAAGAGACCCAGTACTTC,CATSRTPKETQYF
.,.,TRBJ2-7,TRBV18,TGTGCCAGCTCCAGAGACCAATCGGGCTCCTACGAGCAGTACTTC,CASSRDQSGSYEQYF
.,.,TRBJ2-3,TRBV10-3,TGTGCCATCAGGGGGGCGGGAGACCCTAATACGCAGTATTTT,CAIRGAGDPNTQYF
TRBD1,.,TRBJ1-1,TRBV2,TGTGCCAGCAGTGAACAGGGGGAGACTGAAGCTTTCTTT,CASSEQGETEAFF
TRBD2,.,TRBJ2-1,TRBV11-2,TGTGCCAGCAGCTTAGTTAGCGGGGGTTACAATGAGCAGTTCTTC,CASSLVSGGYNEQFF
TRBD1,.,TRBJ1-2,TRBV6-1,TGTGCCAGCAGTGAGACAGGGGGAAACTATGGCTACACCTTC,CASSETGGNYGYTF
.,once,TRBJ1-2,TRBV14,TGTGCCAGCAGCCAAGTGGCAGGGCCCTATGGCTACACCTTC,CASSQVAGPYGYTF
TRBD1,once,TRBJ1-6,TRBV30,TGTGCCTGGATTAAAGACAGGGGACCCCCTAGTTCCTATAATTCACCCCTCCACTTT,CAWIKDRGPPSSYNSPLHF
.,.,TRBJ2-3,TRBV21-1,TGTGCCAGCAACACGGGAGGGCCGGCAGATACGCAGTATTTT,CASNTGGPADTQYF
.,.,TRBJ2-1,TRBV24-1,TGTGCCACCAGTGACCTACCTTTATCCCGGGAGAGCTCCTACAATGAGCAGTTCTTC,CATSDLPLSRESSYNEQFF
.,.,TRBJ2-7,TRBV12-3/TRBV12-4,TGTGCCAGCAGTTTTCGCGGGACCTACGAGCAGTACTTC,CASSFRGTYEQYF
TRBD2,few,TRBJ2-3,TRBV7-8,TGTGCCAGCAGCTTAATGATAGCGGGGGGCGCAGATACGCAGTATTTT,CASSLMIAGGADTQYF
TRBD1,.,TRBJ1-4,TRBV18,TGTGCCAGCTCACTACTACAGGGGATGGTGGAAAAACTGTTTTTT,CASSLLQGMVEKLFF
.,.,TRBJ2-1,TRBV7-4,TGTGCCAGCAGCTCAAACACTCGGGGCGGGGCCTCCTACAATGAGCAGTTCTTC,CASSSNTRGGASYNEQFF
TRBD2,.,TRBJ2-2,TRBV27,TGTGCCAGCAGCCCCGGGACTAGCGGGGGTGACACCGGGGAGCTGTTTTTT,CASSPGTSGGDTGELFF
.,.,TRBJ1-1,TRBV28,TGTGCCAGCAGTTTCTCCCTTGGGGGCCCTGAAGCTTTCTTT,CASSFSLGGPEAFF
.,.,TRBJ1-3,TRBV27,TGTGCCAGCAGTTCAGGAAACACCATATATTTT,CASSSGNTIYF
TRBD2,.,TRBJ2-7,TRBV2,TGTGCCAGCAGGGCTACTAGCGTAAGCTCCTACGAGCAGTACTTC,CASRATSVSSYEQYF
.,once,TRBJ2-3,TRBV7-3,TGTGCCAGCAGCTCGGGACTGGGTAGCACAGATACGCAGTATTTT,CASSSGLGSTDTQYF
TRBD2,.,TRBJ2-3,TRBV19,TGTGCCAGTCGAACAGGGACTAGCGGGGGGATCACAGATACGCAGTATTTT,CASRTGTSGGITDTQYF
TRBD1,.,TRBJ1-6,TRBV27,TGTGCCAGCAGTTTTTTCGGGACAGGAGCCTCACCCCTCCACTTT,CASSFFGTGASPLHF
.,.,TRBJ1-2,TRBV5-1,TGCGCCAGCAGCTTGGAAGCCTTCTATGGCTACACCTTC,CASSLEAFYGYTF
TRBD2,.,TRBJ2-7,TRBV27,TGTGCCAGCAGTTGGGACGGCGGGAGCGAGCAGTACTTC,CASSWDGGSEQYF